These 27 T cell receptor beta chains share one sample of origin, sequenced in a study of blood T cell repertoires in COVID-19. Repertoires were generated with immunoSEQ multiplex PCR, while TCRdb's copy carries only in-frame clones and drops some. This repertoire shows 250,000 to 350,000 clones, approximately 85% found once; its top ten account for approximately 4%. The sequenced material came from PBMCs or T cells enriched from blood (not recorded which). These receptors were taken from a woman in her thirties who had recovered from COVID-19.

This clone occurred a few times. The chain uses TRBV10-3 and TRBJ1-1, with D maybe TRBD1 (5 bases). Germline CDR1 ENHRY, CDR2 SYGVKD. The CDR3 spans 15 residues. V lost 4 bases and J lost 1, with 13 bases in between. Here the CDR3 reads CAISARVISNTEAFF. The CDR3 region has the DNA TGTGCCATCAGTGCCAGGGTCATCTCGAACACTGAAGCTTTCTTT.

The CDR3: CSVETGTNAYEQYF. The DNA for the CDR3 is TGCAGCGTTGAGACAGGAACGAACGCCTACGAGCAGTACTTC. This rearrangement joins TRBV29-1 to TRBJ2-7; D perhaps matches TRBD1 (6 bases). Germline CDR1 and CDR2: SQVTM and ANQGSEA. Trimming pared 3 bases from V and 2 bases from J, leaving 14 bases between. The CDR3 sequence is 14 residues long.

The V and J genes are TRBV7-9 and TRBJ2-5; TRBD1 matches at 7 bases. V trimming: 5 bases; J trimming: 0 bases; junction bases outside the gene matches: 3. Germline CDR1 SEHNR, CDR2 FQNEAQ (reference sequence). The CDR3 is 14 amino acids. CDR3 amino acids: CASSPQGYQETQYF. The CDR3 DNA reads TGTGCCAGCAGCCCACAGGGGTACCAAGAGACCCAGTACTTC.

The CDR3 loop is CATRPGSNEKLFF. CDR3 in DNA: TGTGCCACACGGCCAGGGTCTAATGAAAAACTGTTTTTT. The chain joins TRBV30 to TRBJ1-4, with a tentative D call TRBD1 (5 bases). Germline CDR1 reads GTSNPN; CDR2 reads SVGIG (reference sequence). V was clipped by 8 bases and J by 3 bases, with 13 bases between them. CDR3 length: 13 residues.

The chain carries TRBV7-9 and TRBJ2-3; possible D gene TRBD1, 6 bases. V was pared by 5 bases and J by 4 bases, with 10 bases between. The CDR3 has 13 amino acids. Germline CDR1 reads SEHNR; CDR2 reads FQNEAQ (reference sequence). The CDR3 sequence is CASSANRADTQYF. The CDR3 bases are TGTGCCAGCAGCGCCAACAGGGCAGATACGCAGTATTTT.

This chain joins TRBV5-1 and TRBJ2-5; maybe TRBD2 (6 bases). CDR3 size: 15 residues. Germline V lookup: CDR1 SGHRS, CDR2 YFSETQ. With 7 bases removed from V and 2 bases from J, the gap between germline ends came to 18 bases. The DNA of the CDR3 is TGCGCCAGCTCCCCCGGGGGACCAAATCAAGAGACCCAGTACTTC. It translates to CASSPGGPNQETQYF.

This chain joins TRBV6-5 and TRBJ2-1; TRBD2 matches 7 bases. With V trimmed by 4 bases and J by 15 bases, 6 bases remained unmatched. The CDR3 runs 11 residues. Germline CDR1 and CDR2: MNHEY and SVGAGI. In DNA, the CDR3 is TGTGCCAGCAGTTCCAGACTAGCTCGGTTCTTC. Translating it yields CASSSRLARFF.

This chain connects TRBV6-5 to TRBJ2-7, with 8 bases lining up with TRBD1. The CDR3 length is 15 residues. After removal of 6 bases from V and 5 bases from J, the junction contained 12 bases not matched to a gene. Germline V lookup: CDR1 MNHEY, CDR2 SVGAGI. CDR3 region: CASSRTGTGSNEQYF. The DNA for the CDR3 is TGTGCCAGCAGCCGTACCGGGACAGGATCCAACGAGCAGTACTTC.

This sequence joins TRBV10-1 and TRBJ2-5, with 8 bases matching TRBD2. Germline loops: CDR1 WNHNN, CDR2 SYGVQD (reference sequence). The CDR3 runs to 13 residues. With V trimmed by 8 bases and J by 3 bases, 5 bases remained unmatched. CDR3 nucleotide sequence: TGCGCCAGCCGCGGAGCGGGGGAAGAGACCCAGTACTTC. Its translation is CASRGAGEETQYF.

The V call is TRBV24-1, the J call TRBJ1-5, with TRBD1 as a possible D gene (6 bases). Trimming stripped 4 bases from V and 5 bases from J, with 17 bases between. The CDR3 totals 16 residues. In germline, CDR1 is KGHDR, CDR2 SFDVKD. The CDR3, as DNA: TGTGCCACCAGTGAGGCGGCGGGGGGCGTGCATCAGCCCCAGCATTTT. This encodes CATSEAAGGVHQPQHF.

This clone was seen a single time. The chain couples TRBV7-9 to TRBJ1-1, with 7 bases that match TRBD1. CDR1 and CDR2 (germline): SEHNR, FQNEAQ (reference sequence). The length of the CDR3 is 15 residues. Trimming removed 5 bases from V and 1 base from J; junction bases left unmatched: 7. The CDR3 nucleotides read TGTGCCAGCAGCCCCGGCCAGGGGGGGAACACTGAAGCTTTCTTT. Residues: CASSPGQGGNTEAFF.

The V call is TRBV7-9, the J call TRBJ1-6; 8 nucleotides match TRBD1. The V segment lost 5 bases and the J segment 10 bases; nucleotides outside the gene matches: 4. There are 13 residues in the CDR3. From germline, CDR1 is SEHNR and CDR2 FQNEAQ (reference sequence). CDR3 sequence (DNA): TGTGCCAGCAGCGGACAGGGAAGATCACCCCTCCACTTT. It yields the protein CASSGQGRSPLHF. Full variable domain (outside the CDR3, taken from reference TRBV7-9 and TRBJ1-6): DTGVSQNPRHKITKRGQNVTFRCDPISEHNRLYWYRQTLGQGPEFLTYFQNEAQLEKSRLLSDRFSAERPKGSFSTLEIQRTEQGDSAMYLCASSGQGRSPLHFGNGTRLTVT.

This rearrangement joins TRBV19 to TRBJ1-5; TRBD1 matches 7 bases. Looked up from germline, CDR1 is LNHDA and CDR2 is SQIVND (reference sequence). V gave up 4 bases and J gave up 4 bases; unmatched junction bases: 1. The CDR3 runs 13 residues. The CDR3: CASSTQGNQPQHF. CDR3 in DNA: TGTGCCAGTAGTACACAGGGGAATCAGCCCCAGCATTTT.

This chain joins TRBV28 and TRBJ1-2, with D possibly matching TRBD1 (6 bases). There are 13 residues in the CDR3. In germline, CDR1 is MDHEN, CDR2 SYDVKM. Trimming took 5 bases from V and 5 from J, leaving 12 bases between them. CDR3 sequence: CASSHRDKYGYTF. CDR3 bases: TGTGCCAGCAGTCACCGGGACAAATATGGCTACACCTTC.

This clone appeared once. The V call is TRBV11-1, the J call TRBJ2-2; 8 bases agree with TRBD2. The V gene's germline CDR1 is SGHAT and CDR2 FQDESV (reference sequence). The CDR3 totals 15 residues. J was trimmed by 7 bases and V by 1 base; bases with no gene match: 5. In DNA form, the CDR3 reads TGTGCCAGCAGCTTAGTTCGGGAGGGCGTCGGGGAGCTGTTTTTT. This codes for CASSLVREGVGELFF.

The gene calls are TRBV19 and TRBJ1-2; 10 bases align to TRBD1. CDR3 length: 15 residues. The junction had 13 bases not matched to a gene; V was cut back by 7 bases and J by 8 bases. Germline V gives CDR1 LNHDA, CDR2 SQIVND (reference sequence). As DNA, the CDR3 is TGTGCCAGTAATCAAGAGACAGGGGGCGCAGGGGGCTACACCTTC. This translates into CASNQETGGAGGYTF.

The V call is TRBV6-4, the J call TRBJ2-2; TRBD2 is a possible D gene (6 bases). V lost 3 bases to trimming and J lost 6 bases, with 8 bases between them. The CDR3 runs to 13 residues. Germline CDR1 is MRHNA and CDR2 is SNTAGT. CDR3 in amino acids: CASSDREAGELFF. In nucleotides, the CDR3 is TGTGCCAGCAGTGATAGGGAGGCCGGGGAGCTGTTTTTT.

The chain is built from TRBV4-2 and TRBJ1-5, with D hard to call. Germline CDR1 LGHNA, CDR2 YNFKEQ. This CDR3 has 13 amino acids. Trimming pared 0 bases from V and 5 bases from J, leaving 5 bases between. The CDR3 DNA reads as TGTGCCAGCAGCCAAGAGTCGGATCAGCCCCAGCATTTT. Translation: CASSQESDQPQHF.

The V call is TRBV4-1, the J call TRBJ2-7, with 8 bases that match TRBD2. The germline V gene encodes CDR1 MGHRA and CDR2 YSYEKL. The CDR3 loop spans 15 amino acids. The J segment lost 2 bases and the V segment lost 5 bases, leaving 8 bases of the junction unmatched. The CDR3 nucleotides are TGCGCCAGCAGCTTTATTCTAGCGGGTCCCTACGAGCAGTACTTC. Protein: CASSFILAGPYEQYF.

In DNA form, the CDR3 reads TGTGCCAGCAGCTTGGGTCCGGGAAGGGAGCAGTTCTTC. It encodes CASSLGPGREQFF. This chain uses TRBV5-8 with TRBJ2-1; tentative D call: TRBD2 (5 bases). V shed 0 bases and J shed 10 bases, with 11 bases lying between them. Germline V CDR1 and CDR2: SGHTS, YDEGEE. The CDR3 consists of 13 residues.

The chain employs TRBV21-1 and TRBJ2-3; the table names TRBD1, a call not compared with the DNA. TRBV21-1 is described as a pseudogene. This CDR3 is built from 14 residues. CDR3 nucleotides: TGTGCCAGCAGCGGGACAACTAGCACAGATACGCAGTATTTT. Protein product: CASSGTTSTDTQYF.

The chain uses TRBV7-8 and TRBJ2-5; D remains ambiguous. The ends were cut back, 3 bases at V and 5 bases at J, with 7 bases in the middle. The germline V gene has CDR1 SGHVS and CDR2 FQNEAQ. The CDR3 consists of 12 residues. The CDR3 sequence is CASSFLIETQYF. The CDR3 coding sequence is TGTGCCAGCAGCTTCCTAATTGAGACCCAGTACTTC.

There are a few counts of this clone. The chain employs TRBV6-5 and TRBJ1-4; D may be TRBD1 (5 bases). The CDR3 contains 14 residues. V gave up 6 bases and J gave up 7 bases, with 15 bases separating them. Germline assignment: CDR1 MNHEY and CDR2 SVGAGI. CDR3 loop: CASSRGQGGEKLFF. The CDR3 nucleotides are TGTGCCAGCAGCCGCGGCCAGGGAGGTGAAAAACTGTTTTTT.

V usage is TRBV7-2 and J usage is TRBJ2-7, with D hard to call. Looked up from germline, CDR1 is SGHTA and CDR2 is FQGNSA. There are 13 residues in the CDR3. Trimming left V 3 bases short and J 0 bases short, with 6 bases between. The CDR3: CASSFKSSYEQYF. The CDR3 region has the DNA TGTGCCAGCAGCTTCAAGAGCTCCTACGAGCAGTACTTC.

This clone has only one observation. The chain recombines TRBV19 with TRBJ1-1, with TRBD1 as a possible D gene (5 bases). Germline CDR1 reads LNHDA; CDR2 reads SQIVND (reference sequence). CDR3 length: 14 amino acids. V was trimmed by 5 bases and J by 5 bases, leaving 15 bases between them. CDR3 region: CASSEIGVGTEAFF. CDR3 coding DNA: TGTGCCAGTAGTGAGATAGGGGTGGGGACTGAAGCTTTCTTT.

V gene TRBV7-8 combines with J gene TRBJ2-3; TRBD2 matches 8 bases. This CDR3 has 18 residues. Germline CDR1 is SGHVS and CDR2 is FQNEAQ. Trimming took 1 base from V and 5 from J; bases not matched to a gene: 14. The CDR3 sequence: CASSLGWRGAGVQDTQYF. Written as DNA, the CDR3 is TGTGCCAGCAGCTTAGGGTGGAGGGGAGCGGGAGTCCAAGATACGCAGTATTTT.

This clone was seen only once. The gene calls are TRBV18 and TRBJ1-4; 8 bases are shared with TRBD1. The CDR3 covers 15 residues. The germline gives CDR1 KGHSH, CDR2 LQKENI. V lost 3 bases, J lost 7 bases, and 7 bases stayed unmatched. CDR3 bases: TGTGCCAGCTCACCTCGGACAGGGATGGGTGAAAAACTGTTTTTT. It specifies CASSPRTGMGEKLFF.